Listed below are T cell receptor beta chains from one sample, sequenced in a study of T cells in Graves' hyperthyroidism and ophthalmopathy. MiXCR, run by TCRdb on the multiplex PCR reads, gives a single entry per CDR3 protein. In the table there are approximately 330,000 distinct CDR3 sequences, around 15% of which are singletons. Material for sequencing was blood. These TCRs come from a woman between 40 and 50 years old with Graves' ophthalmopathy. Both conserved end residues are part of each CDR3. The D gene is left open where the match is weak. A row's size may be missing; if present it is once, few, many or a size class.

cdr3_aa: CASSEQGAMVDTIYF
cdr3_nt: TGTGCCAGCAGTGAACAGGGAGCGATGGTGGACACCATATATTTT
clone_size: many
v_call: TRBV6-1
j_call: TRBJ1-3
d_call: .
cdr3_length: 15

cdr3_aa: CASSQTSGEHYEQYF
cdr3_nt: TGTGCCAGCAGCCAAACTAGCGGGGAACATTACGAGCAGTACTTC
clone_size: .
v_call: TRBV4-2
j_call: TRBJ2-7
d_call: TRBD2
cdr3_length: 15

cdr3_aa: CASNADRWDEKLFF
cdr3_nt: TGTGCCAGCAATGCGGACAGGTGGGATGAAAAACTGTTTTTT
clone_size: many
v_call: TRBV2
j_call: TRBJ1-4
d_call: TRBD1
cdr3_length: 14

cdr3_aa: CASRHLGPREGPTGELFF
cdr3_nt: TGTGCCAGCAGGCACTTAGGCCCCCGGGAGGGCCCGACCGGGGAGCTGTTTTTT
clone_size: few
v_call: TRBV6-1
j_call: TRBJ2-2
d_call: TRBD2
cdr3_length: 18

cdr3_aa: CSARDHAGYTF
cdr3_nt: TGCAGTGCTAGAGATCACGCTGGCTACACCTTC
clone_size: many
v_call: TRBV20-1
j_call: TRBJ1-2
d_call: .
cdr3_length: 11

cdr3_aa: CASSPTRTGAYGQFF
cdr3_nt: TGTGCCAGCAGCCCGACCCGGACAGGGGCCTACGGGCAGTTCTTC
clone_size: .
v_call: TRBV7-8
j_call: TRBJ2-1
d_call: TRBD1
cdr3_length: 15

cdr3_aa: CASIPGTANTEAFF
cdr3_nt: TGTGCCAGTATCCCCGGGACAGCGAACACTGAAGCTTTCTTT
clone_size: .
v_call: TRBV19
j_call: TRBJ1-1
d_call: TRBD1
cdr3_length: 14

cdr3_aa: CASSQDSREGYNEQFF
cdr3_nt: TGTGCCAGCAGCCAAGACTCGCGGGAGGGGTACAATGAGCAGTTCTTC
clone_size: many
v_call: TRBV3-1
j_call: TRBJ2-1
d_call: TRBD2
cdr3_length: 16

cdr3_aa: CASSLVGGTDYGYTF
cdr3_nt: TGTGCCAGCAGCTTAGTAGGGGGGACAGACTATGGCTACACCTTC
clone_size: many
v_call: TRBV7-2
j_call: TRBJ1-2
d_call: TRBD1
cdr3_length: 15

cdr3_aa: CASSWVGGRSEAFF
cdr3_nt: TGTGCCAGCAGTTGGGTAGGGGGGAGATCTGAAGCTTTCTTT
clone_size: many
v_call: TRBV27
j_call: TRBJ1-1
d_call: .
cdr3_length: 14

cdr3_aa: CASRPLAGGSETQYF
cdr3_nt: TGCGCCAGCAGACCCCTAGCGGGGGGTTCGGAGACCCAGTACTTC
clone_size: .
v_call: TRBV5-1
j_call: TRBJ2-5
d_call: TRBD2
cdr3_length: 15

cdr3_aa: CASSLGSMNEQFF
cdr3_nt: TGCGCCAGCAGCTTGGGGTCAATGAATGAGCAGTTCTTC
clone_size: .
v_call: TRBV5-1
j_call: TRBJ2-1
d_call: .
cdr3_length: 13

cdr3_aa: CASSVGLAGTNEQFF
cdr3_nt: TGTGCCAGCAGTGTGGGACTAGCGGGAACCAATGAGCAGTTCTTC
clone_size: many
v_call: TRBV12-3/TRBV12-4
j_call: TRBJ2-1
d_call: TRBD2
cdr3_length: 15

cdr3_aa: CASSPTGSSTDTQYF
cdr3_nt: TGCGCCAGCAGCCCGACTGGTTCTAGCACAGATACGCAGTATTTT
clone_size: .
v_call: TRBV4-1
j_call: TRBJ2-3
d_call: .
cdr3_length: 15

cdr3_aa: CSVETEASTDTQYF
cdr3_nt: TGCAGCGTTGAAACTGAGGCAAGCACAGATACGCAGTATTTT
clone_size: many
v_call: TRBV29-1
j_call: TRBJ2-3
d_call: .
cdr3_length: 14

cdr3_aa: CASLDSTSSYNEQFF
cdr3_nt: TGTGCCAGTTTGGACTCCACCAGCTCCTACAATGAGCAGTTCTTC
clone_size: few
v_call: TRBV19
j_call: TRBJ2-1
d_call: .
cdr3_length: 15

cdr3_aa: CASSLATDSYNEQFF
cdr3_nt: TGCGCCAGCAGCCTCGCTACAGACTCCTACAATGAGCAGTTCTTC
clone_size: many
v_call: TRBV5-1
j_call: TRBJ2-1
d_call: .
cdr3_length: 15

cdr3_aa: CASSLGGRPSYEQYF
cdr3_nt: TGTGCCAGCAGCTTGGGAGGTAGGCCGTCCTACGAGCAGTACTTC
clone_size: .
v_call: TRBV5-6
j_call: TRBJ2-7
d_call: .
cdr3_length: 15

cdr3_aa: CASSSSAVNQGKRGTEAFF
cdr3_nt: TGCGCCAGCAGCTCATCTGCCGTCAATCAGGGGAAAAGGGGGACTGAAGCTTTCTTT
clone_size: .
v_call: TRBV5-1
j_call: TRBJ1-1
d_call: .
cdr3_length: 19

cdr3_aa: CATSETGGVGELFF
cdr3_nt: TGTGCCACCAGTGAGACAGGGGGAGTCGGGGAGCTGTTTTTT
clone_size: many
v_call: TRBV24-1
j_call: TRBJ2-2
d_call: TRBD1
cdr3_length: 14

cdr3_aa: CASSPTGQHQPQHF
cdr3_nt: TGTGCCAGCAGCCCCACGGGACAGCATCAGCCCCAGCATTTT
clone_size: many
v_call: TRBV7-9
j_call: TRBJ1-5
d_call: TRBD1
cdr3_length: 14

cdr3_aa: CASSPRGTALSEQYF
cdr3_nt: TGTGCCAGCAGCCCAAGGGGGACAGCCTTGTCTGAGCAGTACTTC
clone_size: few
v_call: TRBV5-4
j_call: TRBJ2-7
d_call: TRBD1
cdr3_length: 15

cdr3_aa: CASSKLRDRAYEQYF
cdr3_nt: TGCGCCAGCAGCAAACTCCGGGACAGAGCCTACGAGCAGTACTTC
clone_size: .
v_call: TRBV4-1
j_call: TRBJ2-7
d_call: TRBD1
cdr3_length: 15

cdr3_aa: CASSQDRVLAEQQFF
cdr3_nt: TGTGCCAGCAGCCAAGACAGGGTTTTGGCGGAGCAGCAGTTCTTC
clone_size: many
v_call: TRBV28
j_call: TRBJ2-1
d_call: TRBD1
cdr3_length: 15

cdr3_aa: CASSRGLGVSYGYTF
cdr3_nt: TGTGCCAGCAGCCGAGGACTTGGGGTGAGCTATGGCTACACCTTC
clone_size: many
v_call: TRBV3-1
j_call: TRBJ1-2
d_call: .
cdr3_length: 15

cdr3_aa: CSASPTSGRDDEQFF
cdr3_nt: TGCAGTGCTAGCCCGACTAGCGGGAGGGATGATGAGCAGTTCTTC
clone_size: .
v_call: TRBV20-1
j_call: TRBJ2-1
d_call: TRBD2
cdr3_length: 15

cdr3_aa: CASSFTGGDNQPQHF
cdr3_nt: TGTGCCAGCAGTTTCACAGGGGGCGACAATCAGCCCCAGCATTTT
clone_size: many
v_call: TRBV28
j_call: TRBJ1-5
d_call: TRBD1
cdr3_length: 15

cdr3_aa: CASGLVLGSYNEQFF
cdr3_nt: TGTGCTAGTGGTTTGGTACTGGGCTCCTACAATGAGCAGTTCTTC
clone_size: many
v_call: TRBV12-5
j_call: TRBJ2-1
d_call: .
cdr3_length: 15

cdr3_aa: CATGEWGTDTQYF
cdr3_nt: TGTGCTACTGGGGAGTGGGGCACAGATACGCAGTATTTT
clone_size: many
v_call: TRBV28
j_call: TRBJ2-3
d_call: .
cdr3_length: 13

cdr3_aa: CASSKDVNSPLHF
cdr3_nt: TGTGCCAGCAGCAAAGACGTAAATTCACCCCTCCACTTT
clone_size: many
v_call: TRBV7-2
j_call: TRBJ1-6
d_call: .
cdr3_length: 13

cdr3_aa: CASSEKPPGLRTQYF
cdr3_nt: TGTGCCAGCAGTGAAAAGCCGCCGGGTCTGAGGACCCAGTACTTC
clone_size: few
v_call: TRBV6-1
j_call: TRBJ2-5
d_call: .
cdr3_length: 15

cdr3_aa: CASSFALSYNEQFF
cdr3_nt: TGTGCCAGCAGCTTCGCCCTTTCCTACAATGAGCAGTTCTTC
clone_size: many
v_call: TRBV7-2
j_call: TRBJ2-1
d_call: .
cdr3_length: 14

cdr3_aa: CASALGNVQGGETQYF
cdr3_nt: TGCGCCAGCGCCCTAGGTAACGTACAGGGCGGGGAGACCCAGTACTTC
clone_size: .
v_call: TRBV5-1
j_call: TRBJ2-5
d_call: .
cdr3_length: 16

cdr3_aa: CASSYGTDYGYTF
cdr3_nt: TGTGCCAGCAGCTATGGGACAGACTATGGCTACACCTTC
clone_size: many
v_call: TRBV11-3
j_call: TRBJ1-2
d_call: TRBD1
cdr3_length: 13

cdr3_aa: CASSYSGQGNTEAFF
cdr3_nt: TGTGCCAGCAGTTACTCTGGACAGGGAAACACTGAAGCTTTCTTT
clone_size: many
v_call: TRBV6-2/TRBV6-3
j_call: TRBJ1-1
d_call: TRBD1
cdr3_length: 15

cdr3_aa: CSATRLARGSYEQYF
cdr3_nt: TGCAGTGCTACCCGACTAGCGCGGGGCTCCTACGAGCAGTACTTC
clone_size: few
v_call: TRBV20-1
j_call: TRBJ2-7
d_call: TRBD2
cdr3_length: 15

cdr3_aa: CASSSTQRATQYF
cdr3_nt: TGCGCCAGCAGCTCTACACAGCGGGCGACCCAGTACTTC
clone_size: few
v_call: TRBV5-1
j_call: TRBJ2-5
d_call: .
cdr3_length: 13